Listed below are T cell receptor beta chains from one sample, sequenced in a study of regulatory T cells in long-lasting Graves disease. TCRdb ran MiXCR on the multiplex PCR reads and lists one entry per CDR3 protein. The sample includes approximately 350,000 distinct CDR3 sequences, roughly 24% of them seen just once. Sequencing was performed on peripheral blood mononuclear cells (PBMCs), taken when the disease was refractory, from a patient treated with antithyroid drugs. Every receptor here comes from a woman in her forties with Graves disease. Both conserved end residues are part of each CDR3. Each record gives: V gene, clone size, D gene, J gene, CDR3 protein, CDR3 DNA. D genes are given only for firm matches. The size of a clone is reported for some rows only, either as once, few or many, or as a class for expanded clones.

TRBV10-1	many	NA	TRBJ1-6	CASRRDTDSPLHF	TGCGCCAGCAGACGGGACACCGATTCACCCCTCCACTTT
TRBV11-2	NA	NA	TRBJ1-6	CASSLKQDPIYSPLHF	TGTGCCAGCAGCTTAAAGCAGGACCCAATTTATTCACCCCTCCACTTT
TRBV28	many	NA	TRBJ1-1	CASSLQNLMAFF	TGTGCCAGCAGTTTACAGAACCTGATGGCTTTCTTT
TRBV9	NA	TRBD2	TRBJ2-2	CASSVEASGRGKAGELFF	TGTGCCAGCAGCGTAGAGGCTAGCGGGAGAGGGAAGGCCGGGGAGCTGTTTTTT
TRBV29-1	few	NA	TRBJ2-7	CSVDGVGGEQYF	TGCAGCGTTGATGGCGTGGGGGGAGAGCAGTACTTC
TRBV6-1	NA	NA	TRBJ2-3	CASSPNPVLAPEVNTQYF	TGTGCCAGCAGCCCGAACCCCGTTCTGGCTCCAGAGGTGAATACGCAGTATTTT
TRBV7-8	NA	TRBD2	TRBJ2-7	CASRRLAGQTRALHEQYF	TGTGCCAGCAGACGACTAGCGGGACAAACCCGGGCGCTACACGAGCAGTACTTC
TRBV15	NA	NA	TRBJ1-6	CATSRDSTSTGNSPLHF	TGTGCCACCAGCAGAGATAGCACGTCGACTGGTAATTCACCCCTCCACTTT
TRBV20-1	few	TRBD1	TRBJ1-5	CSAREGGGQPQHF	TGCAGTGCTAGAGAAGGGGGCGGGCAGCCCCAGCATTTT
TRBV28	NA	NA	TRBJ1-1	CASSLIFWNTDAFF	TGTGCCAGCAGTTTAATCTTCTGGAACACTGACGCTTTCTTT
TRBV5-1	NA	NA	TRBJ2-2	CASSLVVETGELFF	TGCGCCAGCAGCTTGGTTGTAGAGACCGGGGAGCTGTTTTTT
TRBV5-1	NA	TRBD1	TRBJ1-6	CASSWNTNPGQPGSPLHF	TGCGCCAGCAGCTGGAACACGAACCCGGGACAGCCCGGATCACCCCTCCACTTT
TRBV29-1	few	NA	TRBJ2-7	CSSDSSIPGEQYF	TGCAGCTCGGACAGCTCTATCCCGGGAGAGCAGTACTTC